This TCR beta chain was observed in a study of regulatory T cells in long-lasting Graves disease. Study-wide points: Persistent Graves' disease cases displayed lower TCR diversity than newly diagnosed ones. Persistent cases favored TRBV28, TRBJ1-2 and TRBJ2-5.

Described time point: newly diagnosed GD, antithyroid drugs for less than 3 months. Researchers made the TCR library from RNA that was extracted from PBMCs. This clonotype was picked up many times. Its cognate antigen is unknown. Through Arm-PCR of CDR3 regions and iRepertoire HTBI primers, TCR beta libraries were built. One entry per CDR3 protein results from TCRdb running MiXCR on the multiplex PCR reads. Of fewer than 550,000 distinct CDR3 sequences listed, about 17% are singletons. Trimming pared 3 bases from V and 8 bases from J, leaving 10 bases between. The germline CDR1 and CDR2 sequences are DFQATT and SNEGSKA (reference sequence). The CDR3 length is 11 residues. The same data also contributed to another study, on T cells in Graves' hyperthyroidism and ophthalmopathy. Per that study: The study used the HTBI primer set for a first-round RT-PCR of the TCR CDR3. Within blood appeared most thyroid clonotypes that had expanded above 0.001.

Sequences were derived from peripheral blood mononuclear cells (PBMCs), sampled at new diagnosis, from a patient treated with antithyroid drugs. The sequence was obtained from a woman between 18 and 29 years old with Graves disease. The J gene is TRBJ1-1, the V gene TRBV20-1; unclear D gene. The CDR3 protein is CSASKTYEAFF. The CDR3, as DNA: TGCAGTGCTAGCAAGACATACGAAGCTTTCTTT.